This TCR beta chain was recorded in a study of blood T cell repertoires in COVID-19. Study details: COVID-19 samples collected from the United States, Italy and Spain covered acute and convalescent phases. The cDNA or gDNA used as material had been derived from T cells, B-cell-depleted T cells, or PBMCs.

Methods used by the authors: Quantification of nucleated cells was approximated via reference gene primer amplification. Here immunoSEQ multiplex PCR was the method, and the copy in TCRdb shows in-frame clones only, minus some. V and J calls and clone size are copied from that table; D and trimming were computed from the DNA. The sample has some 250,000 clones, approximately 86% seen once. Trimming stripped 5 bases from V and 6 bases from J, with 7 bases between. Germline values: CDR1 LNHDA, CDR2 SQIVND (reference sequence). The CDR3 length is 11 residues. The sample was peripheral blood. The rearrangement joins TRBV19 to TRBJ1-1; D ambiguous. This clonotype originated in a woman aged 25 to 39 who had recovered from COVID-19. The CDR3 loop is CASSFGAEAFF. The CDR3 nucleotides read TGTGCCAGTAGTTTCGGGGCTGAAGCTTTCTTT.